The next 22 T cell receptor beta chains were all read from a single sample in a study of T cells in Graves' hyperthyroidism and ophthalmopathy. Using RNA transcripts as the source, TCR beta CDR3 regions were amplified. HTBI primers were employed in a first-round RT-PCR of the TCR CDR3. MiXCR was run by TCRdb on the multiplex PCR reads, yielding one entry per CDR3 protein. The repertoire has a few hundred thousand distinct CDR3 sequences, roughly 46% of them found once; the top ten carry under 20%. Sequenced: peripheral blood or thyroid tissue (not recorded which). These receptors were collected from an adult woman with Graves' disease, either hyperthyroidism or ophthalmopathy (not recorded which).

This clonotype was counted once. CDR3 amino acids: CSARMSPSSNTEAFF. CDR3 bases: TGCAGCGCTCGGATGTCCCCGTCCTCGAACACTGAAGCTTTCTTT. V and J are TRBV29-1 and TRBJ1-1; D gene unclear. From germline, CDR1 is SQVTM and CDR2 ANQGSEA. CDR3 length: 15 residues. V was clipped by 7 bases and J by 1 base, with 19 bases between them.

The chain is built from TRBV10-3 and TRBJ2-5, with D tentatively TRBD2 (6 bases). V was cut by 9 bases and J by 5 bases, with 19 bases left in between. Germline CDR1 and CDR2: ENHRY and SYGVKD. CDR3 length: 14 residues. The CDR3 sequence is CAIKVEGMMETQYF. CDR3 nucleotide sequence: TGTGCCATAAAGGTGGAGGGGATGATGGAGACCCAGTACTTC.

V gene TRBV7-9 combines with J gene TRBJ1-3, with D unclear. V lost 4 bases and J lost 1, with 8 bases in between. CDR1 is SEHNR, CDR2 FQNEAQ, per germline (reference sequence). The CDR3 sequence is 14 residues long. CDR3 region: CASSSVGSGNTIYF. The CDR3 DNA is TGTGCCAGCAGCTCAGTCGGGTCTGGAAACACCATATATTTT.

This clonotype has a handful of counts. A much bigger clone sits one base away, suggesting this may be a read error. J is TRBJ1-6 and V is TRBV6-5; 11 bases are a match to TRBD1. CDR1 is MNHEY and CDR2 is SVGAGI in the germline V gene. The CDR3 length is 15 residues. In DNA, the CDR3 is TGTGCCATCAGTTACGGGGACAGGGGGGATTCACCCCTCCACTTT. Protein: CAISYGDRGDSPLHF.

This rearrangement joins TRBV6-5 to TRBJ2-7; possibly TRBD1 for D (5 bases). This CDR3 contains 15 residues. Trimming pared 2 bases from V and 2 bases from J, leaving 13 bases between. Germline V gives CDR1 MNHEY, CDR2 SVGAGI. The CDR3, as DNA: TGTGCCAGCAGTTACCGTGGCCCAGGGACCTACGAGCAGTACTTC. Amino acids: CASSYRGPGTYEQYF.

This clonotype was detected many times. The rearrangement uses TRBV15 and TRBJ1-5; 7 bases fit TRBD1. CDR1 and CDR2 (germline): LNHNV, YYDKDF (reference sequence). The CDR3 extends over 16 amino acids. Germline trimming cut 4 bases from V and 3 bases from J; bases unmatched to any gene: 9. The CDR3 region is CATSTGGQAYNQPQHF. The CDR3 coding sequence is TGTGCCACCAGCACCGGAGGACAGGCCTACAATCAGCCCCAGCATTTT.

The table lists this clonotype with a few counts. The DNA for the CDR3 is TGCAGCGCCCAGTCAGTAGCTAACTATGGCTACACCTTC. Encoded protein: CSAQSVANYGYTF. The genes are TRBV29-1 and TRBJ1-2, with D hard to call. The CDR3 has 13 amino acids. Germline CDR1 reads SQVTM; CDR2 reads ANQGSEA. With 7 bases removed from V and 0 bases from J, the gap between germline ends came to 12 bases.

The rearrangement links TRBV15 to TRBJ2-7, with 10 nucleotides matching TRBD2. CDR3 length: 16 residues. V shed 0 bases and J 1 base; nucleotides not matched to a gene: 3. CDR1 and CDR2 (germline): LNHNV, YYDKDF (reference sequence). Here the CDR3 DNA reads TGTGCCACCAGCAGAGACCGGACTAGCGGATCCTACGAGCAGTACTTC. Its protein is CATSRDRTSGSYEQYF.

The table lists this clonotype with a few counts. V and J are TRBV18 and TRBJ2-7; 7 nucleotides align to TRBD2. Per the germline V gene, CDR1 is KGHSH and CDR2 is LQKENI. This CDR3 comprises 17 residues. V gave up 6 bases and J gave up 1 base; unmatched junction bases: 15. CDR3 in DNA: TGTGCCAGCTCCCTAAGAATCGCGGGAGAAGGTTCCTACGAGCAGTACTTC. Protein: CASSLRIAGEGSYEQYF.

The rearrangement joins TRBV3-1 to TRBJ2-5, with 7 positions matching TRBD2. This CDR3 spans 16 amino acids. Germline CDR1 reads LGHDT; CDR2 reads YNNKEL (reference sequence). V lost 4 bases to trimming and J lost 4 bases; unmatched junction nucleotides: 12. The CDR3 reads CASSPARDYRRETQYF. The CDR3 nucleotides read TGTGCCAGCAGCCCGGCCCGGGACTACCGACGAGAGACCCAGTACTTC.

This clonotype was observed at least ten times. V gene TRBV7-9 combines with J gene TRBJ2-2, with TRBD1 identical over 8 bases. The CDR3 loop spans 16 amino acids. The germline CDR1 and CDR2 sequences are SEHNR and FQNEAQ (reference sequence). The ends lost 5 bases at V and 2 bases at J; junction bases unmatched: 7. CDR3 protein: CASSPLGQGNTGELFF. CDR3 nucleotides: TGTGCCAGCAGCCCTTTAGGACAGGGCAACACCGGGGAGCTGTTTTTT.

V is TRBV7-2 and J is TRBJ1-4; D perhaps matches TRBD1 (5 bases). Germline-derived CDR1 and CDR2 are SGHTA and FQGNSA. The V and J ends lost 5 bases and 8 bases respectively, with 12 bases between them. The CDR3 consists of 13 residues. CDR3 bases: TGTGCCAGCAGCAACCAGGGAGGGGAAAAACTGTTTTTT. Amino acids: CASSNQGGEKLFF.

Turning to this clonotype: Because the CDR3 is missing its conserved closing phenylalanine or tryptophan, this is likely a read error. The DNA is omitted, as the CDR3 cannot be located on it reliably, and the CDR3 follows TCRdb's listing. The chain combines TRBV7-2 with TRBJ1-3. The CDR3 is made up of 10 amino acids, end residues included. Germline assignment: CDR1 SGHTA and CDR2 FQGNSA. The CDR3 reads CASSFTGVMT.

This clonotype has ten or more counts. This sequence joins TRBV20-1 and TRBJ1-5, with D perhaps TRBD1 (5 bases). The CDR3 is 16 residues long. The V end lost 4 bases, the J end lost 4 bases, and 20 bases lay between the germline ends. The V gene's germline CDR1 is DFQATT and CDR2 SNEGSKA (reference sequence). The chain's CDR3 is CSANPSFVGLNQPQHF. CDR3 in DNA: TGCAGTGCTAACCCCTCTTTCGTGGGGCTTAATCAGCCCCAGCATTTT.

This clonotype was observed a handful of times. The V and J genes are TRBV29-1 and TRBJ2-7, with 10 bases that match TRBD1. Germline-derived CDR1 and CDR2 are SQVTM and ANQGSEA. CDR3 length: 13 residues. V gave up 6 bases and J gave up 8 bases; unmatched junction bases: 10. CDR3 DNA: TGCAGCGTATCGACAGGGGGCAAGAATCAGCAGTACTTC. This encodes CSVSTGGKNQQYF.

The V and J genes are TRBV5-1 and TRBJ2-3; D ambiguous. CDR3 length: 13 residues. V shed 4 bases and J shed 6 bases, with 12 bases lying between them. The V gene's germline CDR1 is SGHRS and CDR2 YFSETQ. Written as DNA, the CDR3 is TGCGCCAGCAGCCGGCTTGGGTCTGATACGCAGTATTTT. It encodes CASSRLGSDTQYF.

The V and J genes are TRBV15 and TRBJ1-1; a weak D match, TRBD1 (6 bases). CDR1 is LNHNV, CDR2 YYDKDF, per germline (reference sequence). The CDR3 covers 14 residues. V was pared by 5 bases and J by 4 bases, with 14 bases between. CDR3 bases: TGTGCCACCAGCCGGGACATGACGGCCACTGAAGCTTTCTTT. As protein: CATSRDMTATEAFF.

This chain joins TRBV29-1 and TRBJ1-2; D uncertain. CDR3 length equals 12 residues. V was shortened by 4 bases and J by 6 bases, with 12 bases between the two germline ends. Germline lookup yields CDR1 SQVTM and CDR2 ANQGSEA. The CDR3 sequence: CSVGVRGDGYTF. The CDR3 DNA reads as TGCAGCGTTGGAGTGAGAGGCGATGGCTACACCTTC.

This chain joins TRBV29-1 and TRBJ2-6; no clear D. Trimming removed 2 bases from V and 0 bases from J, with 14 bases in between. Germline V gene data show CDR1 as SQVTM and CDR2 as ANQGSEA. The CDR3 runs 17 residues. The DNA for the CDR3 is TGCAGCGTTGAAAGGGCAGAACCTGTCTCTGGGGCCAACGTCCTGACTTTC. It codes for CSVERAEPVSGANVLTF.

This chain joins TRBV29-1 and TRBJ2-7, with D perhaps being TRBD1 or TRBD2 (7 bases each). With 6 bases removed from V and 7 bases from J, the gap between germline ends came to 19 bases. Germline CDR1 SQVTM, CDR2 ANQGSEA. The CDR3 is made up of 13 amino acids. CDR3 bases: TGCAGCGTAGCGGGACAGTCCGCTGTTGAGCAGTACTTC. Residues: CSVAGQSAVEQYF.

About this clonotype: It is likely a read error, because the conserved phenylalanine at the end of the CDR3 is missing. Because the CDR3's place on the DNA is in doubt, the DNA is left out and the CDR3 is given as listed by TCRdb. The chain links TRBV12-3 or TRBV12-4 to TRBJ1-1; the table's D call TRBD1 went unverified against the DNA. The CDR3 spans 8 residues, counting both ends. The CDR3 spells CASSRAGG.

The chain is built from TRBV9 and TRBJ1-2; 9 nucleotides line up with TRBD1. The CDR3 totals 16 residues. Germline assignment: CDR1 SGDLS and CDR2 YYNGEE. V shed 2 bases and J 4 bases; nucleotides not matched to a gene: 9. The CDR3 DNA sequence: TGTGCCAGCAGCGTCGCCTCCGGGACAGGGCCCTATGGCTACACCTTC. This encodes CASSVASGTGPYGYTF.